This T cell receptor (beta chain) is drawn from a study of T cell repertoires in aging, cancer and after chemotherapy. Looking at the study overall: Chronic lymphocytic leukemia patients on fludarabine- or bendamustine-based regimens gave paired samples before and after chemotherapy.

Rearranged V-D-J TRB sequences were amplified with a mixed TRB-A/B primer pool. TCRdb fed the multiplex PCR reads into MiXCR, producing one record per CDR3 protein. Found here are about 6,000 distinct CDR3 sequences, roughly 40% of them singletons; the top ten hold approximately 51%. The template was genomic DNA from peripheral blood, not RNA. The length of the CDR3 is 13 residues. Looked up from germline, CDR1 is KGHDR and CDR2 is SFDVKD. Trimming pared 3 bases from V and 5 bases from J, leaving 8 bases between. Sequencing was done on a sample of blood. This rearrangement joins TRBV24-1 to TRBJ2-3, with D possibly matching TRBD2 (5 bases). This receptor was identified in a human donor with a blood cancer. CDR3 DNA: TGTGCCACCAGTGATGAAGGGAGAGATACGCAGTATTTT. Its translation is CATSDEGRDTQYF.